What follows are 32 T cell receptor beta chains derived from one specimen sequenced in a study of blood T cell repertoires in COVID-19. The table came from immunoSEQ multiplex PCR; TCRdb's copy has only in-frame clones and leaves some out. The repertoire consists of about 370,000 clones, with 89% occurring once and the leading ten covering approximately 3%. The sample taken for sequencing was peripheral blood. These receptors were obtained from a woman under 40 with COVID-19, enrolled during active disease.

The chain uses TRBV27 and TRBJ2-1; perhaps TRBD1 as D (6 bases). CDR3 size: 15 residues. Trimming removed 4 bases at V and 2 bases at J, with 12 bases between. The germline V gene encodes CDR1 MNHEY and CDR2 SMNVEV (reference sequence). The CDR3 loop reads CASSSGHPTYNEQFF. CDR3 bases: TGTGCCAGCAGTTCGGGACATCCAACCTACAATGAGCAGTTCTTC.

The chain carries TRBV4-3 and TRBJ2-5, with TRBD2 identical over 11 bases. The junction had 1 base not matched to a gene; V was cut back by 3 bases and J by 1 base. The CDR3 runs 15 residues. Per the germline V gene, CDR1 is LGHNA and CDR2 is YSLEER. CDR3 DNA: TGCGCCAGCAGCCAGGGGACTAGCGGCCAAGAGACCCAGTACTTC. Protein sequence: CASSQGTSGQETQYF.

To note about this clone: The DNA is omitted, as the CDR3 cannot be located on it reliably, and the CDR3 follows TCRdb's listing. The chain's CDR3 is CASSLSLRELPGELFF. The J gene is TRBJ2-2, the V gene TRBV27; TRBD2, the table's D call, lacks a check against the DNA. Germline V gene lookup returns CDR1 MNHEY and CDR2 SMNVEV (reference sequence). Termini included, the CDR3 measures 16 amino acids.

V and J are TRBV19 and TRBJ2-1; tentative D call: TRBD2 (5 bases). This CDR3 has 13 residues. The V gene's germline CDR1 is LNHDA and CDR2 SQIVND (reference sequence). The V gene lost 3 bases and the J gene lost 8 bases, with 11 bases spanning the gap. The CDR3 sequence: CASSIRDWDEQFF. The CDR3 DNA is TGTGCCAGTAGTATTCGGGATTGGGATGAGCAGTTCTTC.

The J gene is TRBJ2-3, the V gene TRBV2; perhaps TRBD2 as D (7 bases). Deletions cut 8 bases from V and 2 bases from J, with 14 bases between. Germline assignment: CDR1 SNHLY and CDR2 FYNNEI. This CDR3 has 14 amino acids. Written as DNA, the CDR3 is TGTGCCAGCGCCGCGGGGGCGTCCACAGATACGCAGTATTTT. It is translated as CASAAGASTDTQYF.

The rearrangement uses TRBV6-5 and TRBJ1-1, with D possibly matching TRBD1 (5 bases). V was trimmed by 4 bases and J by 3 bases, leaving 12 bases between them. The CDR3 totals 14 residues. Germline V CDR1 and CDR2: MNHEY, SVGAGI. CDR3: CASSWGGVDTEAFF. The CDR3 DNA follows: TGTGCCAGCAGTTGGGGGGGAGTCGACACTGAAGCTTTCTTT.

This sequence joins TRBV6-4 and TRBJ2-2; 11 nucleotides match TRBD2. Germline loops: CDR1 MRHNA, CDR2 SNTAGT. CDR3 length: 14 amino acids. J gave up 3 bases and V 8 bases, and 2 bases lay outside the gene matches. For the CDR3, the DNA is TGTGCCAGCCGACTAGCGGGACACACCGGGGAGCTGTTTTTT. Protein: CASRLAGHTGELFF.

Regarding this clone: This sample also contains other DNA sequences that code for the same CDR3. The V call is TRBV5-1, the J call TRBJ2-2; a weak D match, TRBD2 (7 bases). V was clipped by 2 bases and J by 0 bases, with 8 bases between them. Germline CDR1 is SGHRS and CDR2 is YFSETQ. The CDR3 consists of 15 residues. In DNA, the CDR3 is TGCGCCAGCAGCTTAGGGGGGGCGAACACCGGGGAGCTGTTTTTT. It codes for CASSLGGANTGELFF.

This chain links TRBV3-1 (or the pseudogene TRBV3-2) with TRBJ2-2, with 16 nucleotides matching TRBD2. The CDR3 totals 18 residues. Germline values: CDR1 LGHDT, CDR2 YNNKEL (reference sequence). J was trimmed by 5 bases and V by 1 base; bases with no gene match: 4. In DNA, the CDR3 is TGTGCCAGCAGCCAAGCGGGACTAGCGGGGGGGCTTACCGGGGAGCTGTTTTTT. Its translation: CASSQAGLAGGLTGELFF.

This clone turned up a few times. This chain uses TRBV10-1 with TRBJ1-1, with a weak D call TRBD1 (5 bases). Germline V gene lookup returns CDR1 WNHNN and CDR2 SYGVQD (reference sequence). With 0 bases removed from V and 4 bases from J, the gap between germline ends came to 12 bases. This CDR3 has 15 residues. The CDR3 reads CASSESGGGTTEAFF. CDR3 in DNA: TGCGCCAGCAGTGAGTCGGGTGGGGGGACCACTGAAGCTTTCTTT.

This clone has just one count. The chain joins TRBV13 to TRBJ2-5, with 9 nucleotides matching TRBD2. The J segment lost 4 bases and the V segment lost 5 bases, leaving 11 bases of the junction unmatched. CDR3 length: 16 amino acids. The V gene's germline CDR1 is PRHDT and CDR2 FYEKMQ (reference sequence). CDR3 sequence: CASSPDGGSGGETQYF. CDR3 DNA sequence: TGTGCCAGCAGCCCCGACGGTGGTAGCGGGGGAGAGACCCAGTACTTC.

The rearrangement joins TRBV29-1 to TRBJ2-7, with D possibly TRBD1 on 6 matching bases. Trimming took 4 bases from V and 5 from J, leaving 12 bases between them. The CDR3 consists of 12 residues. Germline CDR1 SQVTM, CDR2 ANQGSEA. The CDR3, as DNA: TGCAGCGTTGGGGTAACAGGGCACGAGCAGTACTTC. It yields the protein CSVGVTGHEQYF.

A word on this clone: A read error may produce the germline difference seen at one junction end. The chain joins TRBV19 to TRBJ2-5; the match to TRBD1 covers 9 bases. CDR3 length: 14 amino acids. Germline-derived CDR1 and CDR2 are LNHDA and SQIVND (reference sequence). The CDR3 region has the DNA TGTGCCAGTAGTATTCAAACCCACAGGGGGCACCAGCACTTC. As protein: CASSIQTHRGHQHF.

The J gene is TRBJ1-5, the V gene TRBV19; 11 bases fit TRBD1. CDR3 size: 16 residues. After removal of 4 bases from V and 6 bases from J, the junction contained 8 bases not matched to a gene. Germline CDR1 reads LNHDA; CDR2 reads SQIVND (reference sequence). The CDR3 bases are TGTGCCAGTAGTAGTAACCGGGACAGGGGGACTCAGCCCCAGCATTTT. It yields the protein CASSSNRDRGTQPQHF. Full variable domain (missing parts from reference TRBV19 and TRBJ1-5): DGGITQSPKYLFRKEGQNVTLSCEQNLNHDAMYWYRQDPGQGLRLIYYSQIVNDFQKGDIAEGYSVSREKKESFPLTVTSAQKNPTAFYLCASSSNRDRGTQPQHFGDGTRLSIL.

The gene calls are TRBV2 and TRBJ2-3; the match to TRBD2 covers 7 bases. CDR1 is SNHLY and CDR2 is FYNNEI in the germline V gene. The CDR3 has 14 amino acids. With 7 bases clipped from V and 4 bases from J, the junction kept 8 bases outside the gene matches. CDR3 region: CASNGRRYPDTQYF. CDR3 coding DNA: TGTGCCAGCAACGGGAGGAGGTATCCAGATACGCAGTATTTT.

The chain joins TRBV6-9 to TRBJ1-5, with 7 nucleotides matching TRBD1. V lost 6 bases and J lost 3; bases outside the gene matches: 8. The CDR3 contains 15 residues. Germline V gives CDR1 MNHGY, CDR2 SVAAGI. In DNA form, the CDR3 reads TGTGCCAGCAGCCCCCCGACAGGGTTCAATCAGCCCCAGCATTTT. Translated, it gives CASSPPTGFNQPQHF.

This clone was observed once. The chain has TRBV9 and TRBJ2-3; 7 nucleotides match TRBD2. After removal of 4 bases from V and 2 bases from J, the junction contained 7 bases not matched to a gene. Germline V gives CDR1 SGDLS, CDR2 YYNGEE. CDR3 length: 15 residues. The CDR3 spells CASSPSSGHTDTQYF. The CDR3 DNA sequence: TGTGCCAGCAGCCCCTCTAGCGGTCACACAGATACGCAGTATTTT.

The DNA for the CDR3 is TGTGCCAGCAAGGATCCTCCAGGGGGCATCGCTGAAGCTTTCTTT. This gives the protein CASKDPPGGIAEAFF. This sequence joins TRBV6-4 and TRBJ1-1, with TRBD1 identical over 8 bases. CDR3 length: 15 residues. Trimming cost V 7 bases and J 6 bases; bases outside gene matches: 13. Germline V CDR1 and CDR2: MRHNA, SNTAGT.

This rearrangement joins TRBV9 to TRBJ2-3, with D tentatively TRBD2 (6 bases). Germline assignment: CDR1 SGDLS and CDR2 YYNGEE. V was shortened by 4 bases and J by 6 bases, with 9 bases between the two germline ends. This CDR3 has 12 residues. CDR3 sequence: CASSSTSDTQYF. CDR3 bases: TGTGCCAGCAGCTCGACTAGTGATACGCAGTATTTT.

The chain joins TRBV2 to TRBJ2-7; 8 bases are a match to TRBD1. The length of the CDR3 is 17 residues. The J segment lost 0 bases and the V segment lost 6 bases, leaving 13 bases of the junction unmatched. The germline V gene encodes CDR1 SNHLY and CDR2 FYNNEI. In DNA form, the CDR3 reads TGTGCCAGCAGGCTACGTGGACAGGGTAGGGCCTCCTACGAGCAGTACTTC. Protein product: CASRLRGQGRASYEQYF.

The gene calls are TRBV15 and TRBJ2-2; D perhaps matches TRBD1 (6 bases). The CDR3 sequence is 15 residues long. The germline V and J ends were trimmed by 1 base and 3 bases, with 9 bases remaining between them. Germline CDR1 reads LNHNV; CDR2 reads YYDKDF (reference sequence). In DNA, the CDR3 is TGTGCCACCAGCAGAGGACAGGTCGACACCGGGGAGCTGTTTTTT. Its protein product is CATSRGQVDTGELFF.

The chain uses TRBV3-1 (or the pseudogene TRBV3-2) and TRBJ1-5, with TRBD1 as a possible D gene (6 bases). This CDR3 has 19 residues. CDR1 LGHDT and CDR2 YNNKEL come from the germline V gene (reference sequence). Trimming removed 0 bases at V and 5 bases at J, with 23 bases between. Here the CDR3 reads CASSQDGPEPRGGDQPQHF. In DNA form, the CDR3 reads TGTGCCAGCAGCCAAGATGGGCCGGAGCCGAGGGGGGGTGATCAGCCCCAGCATTTT.

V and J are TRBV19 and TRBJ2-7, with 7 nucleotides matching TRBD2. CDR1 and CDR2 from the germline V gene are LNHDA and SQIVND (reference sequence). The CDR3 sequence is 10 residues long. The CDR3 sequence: CASSIGEGGV. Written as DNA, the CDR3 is TGTGCCAGTAGTATAGGGGAGGGTGGCGTC.

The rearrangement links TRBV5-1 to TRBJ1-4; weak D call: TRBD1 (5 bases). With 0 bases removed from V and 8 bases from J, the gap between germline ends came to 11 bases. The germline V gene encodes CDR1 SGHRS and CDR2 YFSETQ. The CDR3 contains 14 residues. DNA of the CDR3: TGCGCCAGCAGCTTGGAGGGGAGGAGGGAAAAACTGTTTTTT. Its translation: CASSLEGRREKLFF. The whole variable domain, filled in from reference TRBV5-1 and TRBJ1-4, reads KAGVTQTPRYLIKTRGQQVTLSCSPISGHRSVSWYQQTPGQGLQFLFEYFSETQRNKGNFPGRFSGRQFSNSRSEMNVSTLELGDSALYLCASSLEGRREKLFFGSGTQLSVL.

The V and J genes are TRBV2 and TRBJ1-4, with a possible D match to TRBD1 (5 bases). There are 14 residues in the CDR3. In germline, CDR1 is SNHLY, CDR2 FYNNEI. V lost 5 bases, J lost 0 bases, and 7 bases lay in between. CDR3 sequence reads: CASSRGSTNEKLFF. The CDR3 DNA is TGTGCCAGCAGTCGGGGGTCAACTAATGAAAAACTGTTTTTT.

Here the CDR3 DNA reads TGTGCCAGCAGTGCGCAGGTGGGTCCGTGGCAGCAGTACTTC. It is translated as CASSAQVGPWQQYF. V usage is TRBV27 and J usage is TRBJ2-7; D is undetermined. Germline assignment: CDR1 MNHEY and CDR2 SMNVEV (reference sequence). V lost 5 bases to trimming and J lost 8 bases, with 19 bases between them. The CDR3 loop spans 14 amino acids.

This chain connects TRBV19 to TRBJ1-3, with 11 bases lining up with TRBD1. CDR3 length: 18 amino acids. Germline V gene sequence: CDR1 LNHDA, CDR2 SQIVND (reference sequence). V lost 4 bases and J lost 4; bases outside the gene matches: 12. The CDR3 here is CASSSRVGTGGSGNTIYF. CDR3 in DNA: TGTGCCAGTAGTAGTCGGGTCGGGACAGGGGGATCCGGAAACACCATATATTTT.

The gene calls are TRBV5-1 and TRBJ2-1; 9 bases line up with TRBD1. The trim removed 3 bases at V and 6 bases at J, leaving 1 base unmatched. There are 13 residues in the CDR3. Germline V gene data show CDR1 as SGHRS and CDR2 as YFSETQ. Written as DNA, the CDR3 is TGCGCCAGCAGCTGGACAGGGGTCAATGAGCAGTTCTTC. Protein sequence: CASSWTGVNEQFF.

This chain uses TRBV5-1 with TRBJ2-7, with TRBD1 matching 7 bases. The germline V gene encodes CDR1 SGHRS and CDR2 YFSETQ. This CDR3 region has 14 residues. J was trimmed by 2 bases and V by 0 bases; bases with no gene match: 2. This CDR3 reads CASSLVGTAYEQYF. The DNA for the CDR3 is TGCGCCAGCAGCTTGGTGGGGACAGCCTACGAGCAGTACTTC.

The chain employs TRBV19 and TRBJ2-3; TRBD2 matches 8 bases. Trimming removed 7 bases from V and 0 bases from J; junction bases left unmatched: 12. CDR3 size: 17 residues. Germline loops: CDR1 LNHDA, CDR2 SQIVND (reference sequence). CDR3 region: CASTKEGGRPSTDTQYF. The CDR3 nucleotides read TGTGCCAGTACCAAGGAGGGCGGGAGGCCCAGCACAGATACGCAGTATTTT.

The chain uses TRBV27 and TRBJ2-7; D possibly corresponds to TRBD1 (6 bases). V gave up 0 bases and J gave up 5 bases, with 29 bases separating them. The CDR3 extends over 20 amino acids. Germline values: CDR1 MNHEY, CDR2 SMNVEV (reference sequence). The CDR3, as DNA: TGTGCCAGCAGTTTATCGGGCGGTTCTTATTGGGGGCTAGATTTGGACGAGCAGTACTTC. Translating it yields CASSLSGGSYWGLDLDEQYF.

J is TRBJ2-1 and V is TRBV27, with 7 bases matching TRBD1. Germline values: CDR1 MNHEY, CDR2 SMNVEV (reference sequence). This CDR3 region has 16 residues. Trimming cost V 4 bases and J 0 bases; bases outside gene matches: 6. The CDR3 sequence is CASSSPGTDSYNEQFF. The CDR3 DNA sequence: TGTGCCAGCAGTTCTCCCGGGACAGACTCCTACAATGAGCAGTTCTTC.